One and the same sample provided the 25 T cell receptor beta chains below, sequenced in a study of OX40 agonist ivuxolimab in advanced cancers. Some clones are missing from TCRdb's copy, which holds only in-frame ones; the method was immunoSEQ multiplex PCR. The sample comprises 50,000 to 85,000 clones, 80% to 85% of which are singletons, and 2% to 3% rests with the top ten. The sequences come from CD4+ or CD8+ T cells sorted from blood, collected in a trial of the OX40 agonist ivuxolimab. These receptors came from an adult with an advanced solid tumor such as melanoma, head and neck, liver or kidney cancer.

The J gene is TRBJ2-4, the V gene TRBV15, with TRBD2 as a possible D gene (6 bases). Trimming took off 0 bases at V and 4 bases at J, with 7 bases between the two ends. The CDR3 sequence is 14 residues long. Per germline, CDR1 LNHNV and CDR2 YYDKDF (reference sequence). The CDR3 is CATSRDRGKNIQYF. The CDR3 region has the DNA TGTGCCACCAGCAGAGATCGGGGGAAAAACATTCAGTACTTC.

The chain employs TRBV7-6 and TRBJ2-1; 10 bases line up with TRBD2. CDR3 length equals 17 residues. V lost 1 base to trimming and J lost 8 bases; unmatched junction nucleotides: 11. Germline V lookup: CDR1 SGHVS, CDR2 FNYEAQ. The CDR3 here is CASSLGSGTSVSDEQFF. For the CDR3, the DNA is TGTGCCAGCAGCTTAGGTTCCGGGACTAGCGTTAGTGATGAGCAGTTCTTC. Combining the CDR3 with reference TRBV7-6 and TRBJ2-1 gives the whole variable domain GAGVSQSPRYKVTKRGQDVALRCDPISGHVSLYWYRQALGQGPEFLTYFNYEAQQDKSGLPNDRFSAERPEGSISTLTIQRTEQRDSAMYRCASSLGSGTSVSDEQFFGPGTRLTVL.

The chain uses TRBV19 and TRBJ1-4; D gene unclear. Germline CDR1 LNHDA, CDR2 SQIVND (reference sequence). The V end lost 6 bases, the J end lost 0 bases, and 8 bases lay between the germline ends. There are 14 residues in the CDR3. DNA for the CDR3: TGTGCCAGTAGAAGGGCAACAACTAATGAAAAACTGTTTTTT. Residues: CASRRATTNEKLFF.

The V call is TRBV5-4, the J call TRBJ1-2; 8 nucleotides align to TRBD1. Germline CDR1 and CDR2: SGHNT and YYREEE (reference sequence). Unmatched junction bases numbered 14, after V lost 0 bases and J lost 7 bases. CDR3 size: 17 residues. CDR3 in DNA: TGTGCCAGCAGCTTGGCCCGTCGACAGGGGTCAGGTGGTGGCTACACCTTC. Residues: CASSLARRQGSGGGYTF.

The chain combines TRBV29-1 with TRBJ2-6, with D possibly being TRBD1 (5 bases). This CDR3 contains 13 residues. Trimming pared 2 bases from V and 5 bases from J, leaving 7 bases between. Germline-derived CDR1 and CDR2 are SQVTM and ANQGSEA. CDR3 in DNA: TGCAGCGTTGAACAGGGCCGGGCCAACGTCCTGACTTTC. It translates to CSVEQGRANVLTF. The whole variable domain, remainder taken from reference TRBV29-1 and TRBJ2-6, is SAVISQKPSRDICQRGTSLTIQCQVDSQVTMMFWYRQQPGQSLTLIATANQGSEATYESGFVIDKFPISRPNLTFSTLTVSNMSPEDSSIYLCSVEQGRANVLTFGAGSRLTVL.

The chain has TRBV9 and TRBJ2-7; TRBD1 agrees at 9 bases. There are 15 residues in the CDR3. Germline V gene lookup returns CDR1 SGDLS and CDR2 YYNGEE. The V segment lost 5 bases and the J segment 5 bases; nucleotides outside the gene matches: 11. Here the CDR3 DNA reads TGTGCCAGCAGTGGACAGGGGAGGTATTTCGACGAGCAGTACTTC. This gives the protein CASSGQGRYFDEQYF.

The chain uses TRBV7-8 and TRBJ2-5; no definite D call. Trimming took 0 bases from V and 5 from J, leaving 7 bases between them. The germline gives CDR1 SGHVS, CDR2 FQNEAQ. The CDR3 is 13 amino acids. The CDR3 protein is CASSLATRETQYF. CDR3 DNA sequence: TGTGCCAGCAGCTTAGCGACCAGGGAGACCCAGTACTTC.

The chain is built from TRBV7-2 and TRBJ2-5; the D call may be TRBD1 or TRBD2 (6 bases each). Trimming shortened V by 5 bases and J by 2 bases, and 12 bases separated the two germline ends. The CDR3 contains 14 residues. Germline-derived CDR1 and CDR2 are SGHTA and FQGNSA. CDR3 residues: CASSRQEGQETQYF. Here the CDR3 DNA reads TGTGCCAGCAGCCGACAGGAGGGACAAGAGACCCAGTACTTC.

V is TRBV4-1 and J is TRBJ1-6; D remains unclear. The CDR3 is 17 residues long. The V gene lost 0 bases and the J gene lost 2 bases, with 11 bases spanning the gap. The germline CDR1 and CDR2 sequences are MGHRA and YSYEKL. The CDR3 DNA is TGCGCCAGCAGCCAAGAAGGCAGTTTCCCCTATAATTCACCCCTCCACTTT. It codes for CASSQEGSFPYNSPLHF.

The chain employs TRBV19 and TRBJ2-1; D may match TRBD1 or TRBD2 (5 bases each). Per the germline V gene, CDR1 is LNHDA and CDR2 is SQIVND (reference sequence). This CDR3 region has 14 residues. The V end lost 9 bases, the J end lost 0 bases, and 12 bases lay between the germline ends. As DNA, the CDR3 is TGTGCCAGCAACCAGAGGGGCTCCTACAATGAGCAGTTCTTC. This gives the protein CASNQRGSYNEQFF. Complete variable domain (other parts from reference TRBV19 and TRBJ2-1): DGGITQSPKYLFRKEGQNVTLSCEQNLNHDAMYWYRQDPGQGLRLIYYSQIVNDFQKGDIAEGYSVSREKKESFPLTVTSAQKNPTAFYLCASNQRGSYNEQFFGPGTRLTVL.

The gene calls are TRBV10-1 and TRBJ1-1; tentative D call: TRBD1 (5 bases). This CDR3 has 13 residues. Trimming removed 4 bases at V and 5 bases at J, with 11 bases between. Per germline, CDR1 WNHNN and CDR2 SYGVQD (reference sequence). The CDR3 DNA reads TGCGCCAGCAGTGTCCAGGGTCGGACTGAAGCTTTCTTT. Amino acid sequence: CASSVQGRTEAFF.

This clone showed up just a few times. V is TRBV10-2 and J is TRBJ2-7, with 11 positions matching TRBD2. The CDR3 is 15 amino acids. The J segment lost 0 bases and the V segment lost 6 bases, leaving 4 bases of the junction unmatched. The germline V gene encodes CDR1 WSHSY and CDR2 SAAADI. As DNA, the CDR3 is TGCGCCAGCAGACCTAGCGGGAGGAGCTCCTACGAGCAGTACTTC. Translating gives CASRPSGRSSYEQYF.

V gene TRBV7-3 combines with J gene TRBJ1-1; D perhaps matches TRBD1 (5 bases). Trimming took off 6 bases at V and 0 bases at J, with 17 bases between the two ends. Germline V gene sequence: CDR1 SGHTA, CDR2 FQGTGA. The CDR3 is 16 amino acids. CDR3: CASSLRAGPVNTEAFF. The CDR3 DNA is TGTGCCAGCAGTCTTAGGGCAGGGCCCGTGAACACTGAAGCTTTCTTT.

The chain is built from TRBV30 and TRBJ2-7; D is perhaps TRBD2 (6 bases). This CDR3 region has 14 residues. The V end lost 3 bases, the J end lost 4 bases, and 16 bases lay between the germline ends. Germline CDR1 reads GTSNPN; CDR2 reads SVGIG (reference sequence). The DNA for the CDR3 is TGTGCCTGGAGGGGTAGCGGACTAACTTACGAGCAGTACTTC. Translating it yields CAWRGSGLTYEQYF.

This chain connects TRBV6-4 to TRBJ1-2, with 9 bases matching TRBD1. Germline values: CDR1 MRHNA, CDR2 SNTAGT. This CDR3 region has 15 residues. J gave up 2 bases and V 0 bases, and 1 base lay outside the gene matches. The CDR3 reads CASSDSGTGNYGYTF. The CDR3, as DNA: TGTGCCAGCAGTGACTCAGGGACAGGGAACTATGGCTACACCTTC.

The gene calls are TRBV6-1 and TRBJ2-1; D is possibly TRBD1 (6 bases). This CDR3 is 13 amino acids long. The germline V gene encodes CDR1 MNHNS and CDR2 SASEGT. V was cut by 8 bases and J by 4 bases, with 12 bases left in between. Written as DNA, the CDR3 is TGTGCCAGCGAAGACAGGAATTACAATGAGCAGTTCTTC. Its translation is CASEDRNYNEQFF.

This clone has more than one count but fewer than ten. The genes are TRBV6-5 and TRBJ2-7; 11 bases align to TRBD2. The CDR3 spans 13 residues. J was trimmed by 6 bases and V by 7 bases; bases with no gene match: 5. Germline assignment: CDR1 MNHEY and CDR2 SVGAGI. For the CDR3, the DNA is TGTGCCAGCACCGGGACTAGCGGAAGCGAGCAGTACTTC. Translated: CASTGTSGSEQYF.

V usage is TRBV6-4 and J usage is TRBJ2-1, with 7 nucleotides matching TRBD2. The CDR3 runs to 14 residues. Germline loops: CDR1 MRHNA, CDR2 SNTAGT. V shed 3 bases, J shed 9 bases, and the junction held 8 bases outside the gene matches. Written as DNA, the CDR3 is TGTGCCAGCAGTGAGGCCCCCGGGGGGAGTGAGCAGTTCTTC. Its translation: CASSEAPGGSEQFF.

This clone showed up just a few times. The chain carries TRBV28 and TRBJ2-7, with no clear D. This CDR3 has 12 amino acids. Deletions cut 9 bases from V and 4 bases from J, with 13 bases between. Germline values: CDR1 MDHEN, CDR2 SYDVKM. In DNA form, the CDR3 reads TGTGCCAGACCACCCGGAGTTTACGAGCAGTACTTC. The encoded protein is CARPPGVYEQYF.

This clone was detected once. The V gene is TRBV7-6, the J gene TRBJ2-7; 15 nucleotides agree with TRBD2. Germline V gives CDR1 SGHVS, CDR2 FNYEAQ. The CDR3 length is 21 residues. V shed 2 bases and J 2 bases; nucleotides not matched to a gene: 16. In nucleotides, the CDR3 is TGTGCCAGCAGCTTATCCCCTTGGACTAGCGGGAGGGCCGAGGGGGCCTACGAGCAGTACTTC. Its translation: CASSLSPWTSGRAEGAYEQYF.

A few counts support this clone. The V call is TRBV28, the J call TRBJ1-2; TRBD1 is a possible D gene (6 bases). There are 14 residues in the CDR3. Germline lookup yields CDR1 MDHEN and CDR2 SYDVKM. The V and J ends lost 2 bases and 2 bases respectively, with 9 bases between them. DNA of the CDR3: TGTGCCAGCAGTTTAGGAGACAGGAACTATGGCTACACCTTC. This codes for CASSLGDRNYGYTF.

This clone came up a few times. The V and J genes are TRBV5-1 and TRBJ2-2, with 9 bases identical to TRBD2. Germline CDR1 reads SGHRS; CDR2 reads YFSETQ. The trim removed 1 base at V and 7 bases at J, leaving 8 bases unmatched. CDR3 length: 16 residues. In nucleotides, the CDR3 is TGCGCCAGCAGCTTGTTGCGGGAGGGCCGCAGCGGGGAGCTGTTTTTT. Its protein is CASSLLREGRSGELFF.

The rearrangement links TRBV9 to TRBJ2-1; 7 positions agree with TRBD2. Germline lookup yields CDR1 SGDLS and CDR2 YYNGEE. This CDR3 spans 16 amino acids. The ends lost 0 bases at V and 6 bases at J; junction bases unmatched: 9. CDR3 amino acids: CASSVGPGRASNEQFF. CDR3 sequence (DNA): TGTGCCAGCAGCGTAGGTCCGGGGAGGGCCTCCAATGAGCAGTTCTTC.

Here the CDR3 reads CASSPGVDEKLFF. CDR3 DNA: TGTGCCAGCTCACCCGGGGTAGATGAAAAACTGTTTTTT. J is TRBJ1-4 and V is TRBV18; D is unclear. The germline V and J ends were trimmed by 3 bases and 6 bases, with 8 bases remaining between them. Germline V lookup: CDR1 KGHSH, CDR2 LQKENI. This CDR3 contains 13 residues.

V gene TRBV4-3 combines with J gene TRBJ2-7; 7 positions agree with TRBD2. Germline V gene sequence: CDR1 LGHNA, CDR2 YSLEER. V dropped 2 bases and J dropped 0; count of bases not matched to a gene: 1. The length of the CDR3 is 14 residues. This CDR3 reads CASSQLADSYEQYF. The CDR3 DNA is TGCGCCAGCAGCCAACTAGCGGACTCCTACGAGCAGTACTTC.